One and the same sample provided the 10 T cell receptor beta chains below, sequenced in a study of control samples from healthy donors and cancer patients. The method was immunoSEQ multiplex PCR; TCRdb's version includes in-frame clones alone and lacks a portion of them. The table shows around 200,000 clones, with 90% to 95% occurring only once. Sequenced: blood. These receptors were obtained from a man in his late teens or twenties in good health.

The V and J genes are TRBV5-1 and TRBJ2-2; TRBD1 agrees at 7 bases. V lost 6 bases to trimming and J lost 4 bases; unmatched junction nucleotides: 6. The CDR3 sequence is 14 residues long. CDR1 and CDR2 (germline): SGHRS, YFSETQ. The DNA of the CDR3 is TGCGCCAGCAACCCGACAGGGTTCACCGGGGAGCTGTTTTTT. Amino acid sequence: CASNPTGFTGELFF.

The J gene is TRBJ2-5, the V gene TRBV9; 12 bases are shared with TRBD2. Germline CDR1 is SGDLS and CDR2 is YYNGEE. The V segment lost 4 bases and the J segment 3 bases; nucleotides outside the gene matches: 1. The CDR3 loop spans 14 amino acids. Here the CDR3 reads CASSRTSGEETQYF. The CDR3 bases are TGTGCCAGCAGCCGGACTAGCGGGGAAGAGACCCAGTACTTC.

The chain combines TRBV7-9 with TRBJ2-1; D ambiguous. This CDR3 comprises 16 residues. Trimming stripped 5 bases from V and 0 bases from J, with 14 bases between. The V gene's germline CDR1 is SEHNR and CDR2 FQNEAQ (reference sequence). CDR3 nucleotide sequence: TGTGCCAGCAGCCAAGGGTCTTTTAGCTCCTACAATGAGCAGTTCTTC. Its translation is CASSQGSFSSYNEQFF.

The chain couples TRBV25-1 to TRBJ2-7; no definite D call. Trimming shortened V by 4 bases and J by 3 bases, and 1 base separated the two germline ends. Germline V gene lookup returns CDR1 MGHDK and CDR2 SYGVNS. CDR3 size: 10 residues. DNA for the CDR3: TGTGCCAGCAGTGGCTACGAGCAGTACTTC. Translation gives CASSGYEQYF.

The CDR3 is CATKGQDTQYF. Written as DNA, the CDR3 is TGTGCCACCAAGGGGCAAGATACGCAGTATTTT. This chain joins TRBV10-3 and TRBJ2-3; weak D call: TRBD1 (5 bases). Germline V gene data show CDR1 as ENHRY and CDR2 as SYGVKD. The CDR3 length is 11 residues. Trimming pared 10 bases from V and 5 bases from J, leaving 10 bases between.

The chain combines TRBV24-1 with TRBJ2-2, with D perhaps assigned TRBD1 or TRBD2 (6 bases each). This CDR3 comprises 16 residues. The V end was cut by 0 bases, the J end by 6 bases, with 13 bases between. Germline V gene sequence: CDR1 KGHDR, CDR2 SFDVKD. The CDR3 DNA follows: TGTGCCACCAGTGATTTGTCAGGGGAGGCATCCGGGGAGCTGTTTTTT. Its translation: CATSDLSGEASGELFF.

This chain links TRBV5-1 with TRBJ1-1; 8 bases line up with TRBD1. Germline values: CDR1 SGHRS, CDR2 YFSETQ. V lost 3 bases and J lost 1; bases outside the gene matches: 2. The CDR3 sequence is 14 residues long. The CDR3 nucleotides are TGCGCCAGCAGCTCCGGGACAGGGAACACTGAAGCTTTCTTT. This gives the protein CASSSGTGNTEAFF.

The V gene is TRBV5-1, the J gene TRBJ2-2; a possible D gene is TRBD1 (6 bases). This CDR3 is built from 14 residues. Trimming stripped 6 bases from V and 1 base from J, with 10 bases between. The germline V gene has CDR1 SGHRS and CDR2 YFSETQ. In DNA, the CDR3 is TGCGCCAGCAAACGACAGGTGAACACCGGGGAGCTGTTTTTT. Protein sequence: CASKRQVNTGELFF.

V usage is TRBV6-5 and J usage is TRBJ2-2; 9 bases align to TRBD1. There are 14 residues in the CDR3. Germline V gives CDR1 MNHEY, CDR2 SVGAGI. J lost 6 bases, V lost 7 bases, and 6 bases had no gene match. The chain's CDR3 is CASTGTGPAGELFF. CDR3 in DNA: TGTGCCAGCACCGGGACAGGGCCCGCCGGGGAGCTGTTTTTT.

This chain joins TRBV19 and TRBJ2-7; D is unresolved. CDR3 length: 13 residues. Trimming took 1 base from V and 6 from J, leaving 10 bases between them. Germline V CDR1 and CDR2: LNHDA, SQIVND (reference sequence). In nucleotides, the CDR3 is TGTGCCAGTAGTATAGGGCAGTCTACCGAGCAGTACTTC. This gives the protein CASSIGQSTEQYF.